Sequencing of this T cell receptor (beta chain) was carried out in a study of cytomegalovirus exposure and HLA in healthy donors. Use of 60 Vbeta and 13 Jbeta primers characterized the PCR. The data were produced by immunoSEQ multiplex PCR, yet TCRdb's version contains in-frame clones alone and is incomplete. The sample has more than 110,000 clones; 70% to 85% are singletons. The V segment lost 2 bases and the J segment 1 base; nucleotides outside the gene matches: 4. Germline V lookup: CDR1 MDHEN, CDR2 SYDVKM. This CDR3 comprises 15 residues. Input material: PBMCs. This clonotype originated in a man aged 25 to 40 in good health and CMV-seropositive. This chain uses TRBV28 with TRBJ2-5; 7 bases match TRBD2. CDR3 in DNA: TGTGCCAGCAGTTTAGGGGCTAGCGGCCAAGAGACCCAGTACTTC. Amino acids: CASSLGASGQETQYF.